The present entry profiles one T cell receptor (beta chain) with its context. The V gene lost 2 bases and the J gene lost 1 base, with 13 bases spanning the gap. CDR1 KGHSH and CDR2 LQKENI come from the germline V gene. The CDR3 has 16 residues. Using immunoSEQ multiplex PCR, the repertoire was profiled, and TCRdb retains in-frame clones only, with some absent. This table holds hundreds of thousands of clones, 70% to 90% found once. The entry originates in a study of blood T cell repertoires in COVID-19. It was during active infection that Seattle patients were enrolled and then longitudinally followed.

The clonotype originates from a woman between 45 and 65 years old with COVID-19, enrolled during active disease. The V call is TRBV18, the J call TRBJ2-3, with a tentative D call TRBD2 (7 bases). What was sequenced was peripheral blood. In DNA form, the CDR3 reads TGTGCCAGCTCACCAGGCGCGGGGGCCGGCACAGATACGCAGTATTTT. This encodes CASSPGAGAGTDTQYF.